Listed below are T cell receptor beta chains from one sample, sequenced in a study of CDR3 diversity in severe acne. TCRdb reprocessed the PCR reads via MiXCR and lists one record per CDR3 protein. In the table there are roughly 100,000 distinct CDR3 sequences, around 56% of which are singletons. What was sequenced was blood. The receptors derive from a male donor with acne. The CDR3 runs from the conserved cysteine through the conserved F or W. Fields, in order: J gene, V gene, CDR3 protein.

>TRBJ2-7|TRBV20-1
CSAILPETASYEQYF
>TRBJ1-2|TRBV20-1
CSAVESNYGYTF
>TRBJ2-1|TRBV24-1
CATIRQGAYNEQFF
>TRBJ1-6|TRBV12-3/TRBV12-4
CASKKDRWRSPLHF
>TRBJ1-4|TRBV25-1
CASSSTGADEKLFF
>TRBJ1-1|TRBV5-6
CASSLRTGVTEAFF
>TRBJ2-3|TRBV15
CATSGAPGTDTQYF
>TRBJ1-2|TRBV9
CASRPPGRTHYGYTF
>TRBJ1-2|TRBV15
CATSSGTGGIYGYTF
>TRBJ1-4|TRBV9
CASSKTTNEKLFF
>TRBJ2-5|TRBV10-2
CASTLRWTSGSLWETQYF
>TRBJ1-1|TRBV20-1
CSALTGTANTEAFF
>TRBJ2-5|TRBV7-2
CASSYFGLAETQYF
>TRBJ1-2|TRBV6-1
CASRRTGASYGYTF
>TRBJ2-1|TRBV6-2/TRBV6-3
CASSVTSGEEYNEQFF
>TRBJ2-7|TRBV2
CASSLRAHEQYF
>TRBJ2-7|TRBV25-1
CASSESAAGGYEQYF
>TRBJ2-3|TRBV5-6
CASSFASDTQYF
>TRBJ2-3|TRBV3-1
CASSKILVTDTQYF
>TRBJ1-1|TRBV10-3
CAISPSGGLNTEAFF
>TRBJ1-5|TRBV20-1
CSARLPGEANQPQHF
>TRBJ2-5|TRBV19
CASSIGANGQETQYF
>TRBJ2-1|TRBV28
CASSFSLRPETSNEQFF
>TRBJ2-5|TRBV7-2
CASSLATGRGRQETQYF
>TRBJ2-5|TRBV3-1
CASSDIPGGEETQYF
>TRBJ2-1|TRBV15
CATSSGRGDYNEQFF
>TRBJ1-2|TRBV2
CASSDRDSYGYTF
>TRBJ2-5|TRBV19
CASSMDMTSGRKETQYF
>TRBJ2-4|TRBV20-1
CSARRLGVAAKNIQYF
>TRBJ2-1|TRBV20-1
CSARGGVGNEQFF
>TRBJ2-3|TRBV9
CASSVTDFREAHTQYF
>TRBJ1-4|TRBV5-1
CASSSDGGLKEKLFF
>TRBJ1-2|TRBV12-3/TRBV12-4
CASSPQYRGQSGYTF
>TRBJ1-2|TRBV7-6
CASSQGQGDYGYTF
>TRBJ1-4|TRBV7-4
CASRTGREKLFF
>TRBJ1-5|TRBV20-1
CSASRAGTGGLYEQPQHF
>TRBJ1-2|TRBV20-1
CSALTGTNGYTF
>TRBJ1-6|TRBV28
CASSLTPYNSPLHF
>TRBJ2-3|TRBV7-2
CASSPSGTMSQYF
>TRBJ2-3|TRBV19
CASRGRGSGSLDTQYF
>TRBJ2-7|TRBV27
CASSLVAGYPFRNEQYF
>TRBJ2-3|TRBV10-3
CATFGLAGVGTDTQYF
>TRBJ1-2|TRBV19
CASRSLKGDSYGYTF
>TRBJ2-2|TRBV6-2/TRBV6-3
CAPSRGQGVNTGELFF
>TRBJ2-5|TRBV7-8
CASSEYSGRETQYF
>TRBJ2-7|TRBV20-1
CSARDGTSGSYEQYF
>TRBJ2-7|TRBV7-2
CASSQHGTGTWEQYF
>TRBJ1-1|TRBV10-3
CAILKRENTEAFF
>TRBJ1-3|TRBV28
CASTQKGQGANTIYF
>TRBJ2-3|TRBV20-1
CSAREARLAGTTDTQYF
>TRBJ2-7|TRBV29-1
CSVSSGRALGEQYF
>TRBJ1-1|TRBV9
CASSARNRVGEAFF
>TRBJ1-4|TRBV28
CASSGTGRYDNGKLLF
>TRBJ2-2|TRBV10-3
CAISEAGAGELFF
>TRBJ2-7|TRBV10-2
CASGYNRGYEQYF
>TRBJ1-5|TRBV7-2
CASSLARGVGQPQHF
>TRBJ2-7|TRBV5-5
CASSVVGQGVTYEQYF